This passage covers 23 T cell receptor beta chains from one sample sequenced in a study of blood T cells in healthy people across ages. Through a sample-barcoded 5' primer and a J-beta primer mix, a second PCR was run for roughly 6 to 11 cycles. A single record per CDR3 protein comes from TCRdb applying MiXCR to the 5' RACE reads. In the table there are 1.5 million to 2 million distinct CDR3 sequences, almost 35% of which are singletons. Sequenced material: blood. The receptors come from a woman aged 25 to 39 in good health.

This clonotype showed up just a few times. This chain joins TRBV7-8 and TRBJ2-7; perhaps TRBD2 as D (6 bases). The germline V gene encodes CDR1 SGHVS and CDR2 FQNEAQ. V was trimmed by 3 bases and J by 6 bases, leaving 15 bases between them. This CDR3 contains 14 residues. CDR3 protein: CASSLTTAGAEQYF. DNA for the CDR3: TGTGCCAGCAGCTTGACGACAGCGGGTGCCGAGCAGTACTTC.

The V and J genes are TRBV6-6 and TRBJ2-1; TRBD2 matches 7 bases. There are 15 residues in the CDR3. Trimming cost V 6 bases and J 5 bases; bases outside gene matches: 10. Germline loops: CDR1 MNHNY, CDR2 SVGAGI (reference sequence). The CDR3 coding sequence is TGTGCCAGCAGCGCGGGAGTAGCGAGAAACAATGAGCAGTTCTTC. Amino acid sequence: CASSAGVARNNEQFF.

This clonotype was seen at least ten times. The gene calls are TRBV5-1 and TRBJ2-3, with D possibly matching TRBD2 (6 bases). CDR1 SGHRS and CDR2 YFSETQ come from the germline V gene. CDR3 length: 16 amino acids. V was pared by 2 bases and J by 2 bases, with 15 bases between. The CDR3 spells CASSFGGDPFTDTQYF. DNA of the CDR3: TGCGCCAGCAGCTTCGGGGGTGATCCTTTCACAGATACGCAGTATTTT.

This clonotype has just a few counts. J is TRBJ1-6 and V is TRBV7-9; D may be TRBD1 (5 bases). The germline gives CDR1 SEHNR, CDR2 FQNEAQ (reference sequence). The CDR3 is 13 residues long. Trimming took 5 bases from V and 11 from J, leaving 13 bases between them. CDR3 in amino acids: CASSLRRDAPLHF. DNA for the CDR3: TGTGCCAGCAGCCTCCGGCGGGACGCACCCCTCCACTTT.

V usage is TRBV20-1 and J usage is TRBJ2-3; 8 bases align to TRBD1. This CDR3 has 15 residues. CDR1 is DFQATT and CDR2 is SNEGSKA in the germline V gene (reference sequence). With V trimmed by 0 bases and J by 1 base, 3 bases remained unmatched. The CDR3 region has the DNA TGCAGTGCTAGAGATGAGACAGGGGGCACAGATACGCAGTATTTT. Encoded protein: CSARDETGGTDTQYF.

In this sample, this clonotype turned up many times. CDR3 sequence reads: CASSQGEGVNTEAFF. CDR3 nucleotide sequence: TGTGCCAGCAGCCAAGGGGAGGGGGTGAACACTGAAGCTTTCTTT. V gene TRBV4-2 combines with J gene TRBJ1-1; D might be TRBD1 (6 bases). The CDR3 spans 15 residues. V lost 1 base to trimming and J lost 0 bases, with 9 bases between them. Per the germline V gene, CDR1 is LGHNA and CDR2 is YNFKEQ.

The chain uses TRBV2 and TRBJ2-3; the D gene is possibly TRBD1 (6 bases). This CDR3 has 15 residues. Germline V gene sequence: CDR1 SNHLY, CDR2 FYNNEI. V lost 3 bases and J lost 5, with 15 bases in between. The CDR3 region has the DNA TGTGCCAGCAGTGAGGACAGCCCCGAGGGAGATACGCAGTATTTT. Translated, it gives CASSEDSPEGDTQYF.

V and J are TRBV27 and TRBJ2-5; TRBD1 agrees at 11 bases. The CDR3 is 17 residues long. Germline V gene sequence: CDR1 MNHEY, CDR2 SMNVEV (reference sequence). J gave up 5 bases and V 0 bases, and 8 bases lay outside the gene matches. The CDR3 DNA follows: TGTGCCAGCAGTTTATCGGGACAGGGGGAAAGATGGGAGACCCAGTACTTC. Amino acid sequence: CASSLSGQGERWETQYF.

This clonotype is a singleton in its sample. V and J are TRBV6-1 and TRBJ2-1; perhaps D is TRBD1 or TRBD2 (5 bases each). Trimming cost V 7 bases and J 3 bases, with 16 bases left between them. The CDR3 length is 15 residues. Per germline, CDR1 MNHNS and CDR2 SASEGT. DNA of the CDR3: TGTGCCAGCACCAATCGAGGGGAAGGCTACAATGAGCAGTTCTTC. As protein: CASTNRGEGYNEQFF.

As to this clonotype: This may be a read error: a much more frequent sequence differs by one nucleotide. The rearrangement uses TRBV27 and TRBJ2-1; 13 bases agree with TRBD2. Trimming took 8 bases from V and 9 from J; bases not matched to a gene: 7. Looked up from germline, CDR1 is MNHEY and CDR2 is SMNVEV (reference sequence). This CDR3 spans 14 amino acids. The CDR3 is CASATSGGAVEQFF. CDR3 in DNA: TGTGCCAGCGCCACTAGCGGGGGGGCCGTTGAGCAGTTCTTC.

CDR3 region: CASSPEWTSGSSRYF. The CDR3 bases are TGTGCCAGCTCACCAGAGTGGACTAGCGGGAGTTCGCGGTATTTT. This chain links TRBV18 with TRBJ2-3; 13 bases agree with TRBD2. This CDR3 has 15 amino acids. V shed 2 bases and J 14 bases; nucleotides not matched to a gene: 10. Germline CDR1 reads KGHSH; CDR2 reads LQKENI.

The CDR3 DNA follows: TGTGCCAGCTCACCCCCGGGACCCCCTCGAGAGACCCAGTTCTTC. Translation: CASSPPGPPRETQFF. This chain connects TRBV18 to TRBJ2-5; D tentatively reads TRBD1 or TRBD2 (5 bases each). The J call may be wrong; the DNA end is better matched by TRBJ2-1. Germline loops: CDR1 KGHSH, CDR2 LQKENI. The CDR3 consists of 15 residues.

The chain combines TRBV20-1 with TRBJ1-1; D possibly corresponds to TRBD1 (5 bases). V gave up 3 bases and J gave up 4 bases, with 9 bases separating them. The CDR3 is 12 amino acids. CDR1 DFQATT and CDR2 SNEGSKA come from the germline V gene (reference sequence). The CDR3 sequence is CSASGGTTEAFF. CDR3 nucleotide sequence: TGCAGTGCTAGCGGGGGGACCACTGAAGCTTTCTTT.

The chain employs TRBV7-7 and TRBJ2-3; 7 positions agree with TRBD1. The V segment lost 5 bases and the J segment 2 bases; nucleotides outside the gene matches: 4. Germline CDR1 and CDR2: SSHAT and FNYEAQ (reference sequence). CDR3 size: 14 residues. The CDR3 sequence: CASSRDSHTDTQYF. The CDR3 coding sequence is TGTGCCAGCAGCCGGGACAGCCACACAGATACGCAGTATTTT.

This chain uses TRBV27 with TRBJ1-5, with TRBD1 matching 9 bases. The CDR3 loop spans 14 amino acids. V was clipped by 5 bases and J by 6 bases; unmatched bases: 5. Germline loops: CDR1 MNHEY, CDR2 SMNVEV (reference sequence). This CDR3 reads CASSTGQGTQPQHF. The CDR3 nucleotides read TGTGCCAGCAGTACCGGACAGGGGACTCAGCCCCAGCATTTT.

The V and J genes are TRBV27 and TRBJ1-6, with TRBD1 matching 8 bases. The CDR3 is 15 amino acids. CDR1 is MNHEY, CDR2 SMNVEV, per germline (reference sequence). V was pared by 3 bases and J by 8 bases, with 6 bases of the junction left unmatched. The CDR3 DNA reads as TGTGCCAGCAGTTTGGGTCAGGGGGCACATTCACCCCTCCACTTT. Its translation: CASSLGQGAHSPLHF.

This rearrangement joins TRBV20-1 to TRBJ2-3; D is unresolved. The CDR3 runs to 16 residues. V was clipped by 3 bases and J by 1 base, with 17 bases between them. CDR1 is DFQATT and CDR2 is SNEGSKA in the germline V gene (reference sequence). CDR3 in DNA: TGCAGTGCTAGCGCAGAGTTACGCCTAGGCACAGATACGCAGTATTTT. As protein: CSASAELRLGTDTQYF.

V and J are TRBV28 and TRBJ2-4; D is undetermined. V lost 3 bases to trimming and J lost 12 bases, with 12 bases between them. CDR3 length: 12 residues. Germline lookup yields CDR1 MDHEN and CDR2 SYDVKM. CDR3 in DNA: TGTGCCAGCAGTTTTGTGGGCAACTCTCAGTACTTC. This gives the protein CASSFVGNSQYF.

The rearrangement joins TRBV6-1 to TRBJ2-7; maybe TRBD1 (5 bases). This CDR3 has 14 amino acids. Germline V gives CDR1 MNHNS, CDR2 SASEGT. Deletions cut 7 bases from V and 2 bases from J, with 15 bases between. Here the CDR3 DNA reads TGTGCCAGCACCCTTCGGACAACGGCCTACGAGCAGTACTTC. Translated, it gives CASTLRTTAYEQYF.

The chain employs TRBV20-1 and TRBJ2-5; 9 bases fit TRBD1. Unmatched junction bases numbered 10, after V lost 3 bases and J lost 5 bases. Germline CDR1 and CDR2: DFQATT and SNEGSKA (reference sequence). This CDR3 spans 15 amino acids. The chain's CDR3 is CSARDGDRVEETQYF. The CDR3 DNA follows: TGCAGTGCTAGGGATGGGGACAGGGTGGAGGAGACCCAGTACTTC.

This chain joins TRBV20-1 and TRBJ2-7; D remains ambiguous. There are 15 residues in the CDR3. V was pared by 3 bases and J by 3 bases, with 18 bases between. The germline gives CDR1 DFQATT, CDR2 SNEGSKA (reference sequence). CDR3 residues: CSASSAVVNYYEQYF. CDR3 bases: TGCAGTGCTAGCTCCGCGGTAGTCAATTACTACGAGCAGTACTTC.

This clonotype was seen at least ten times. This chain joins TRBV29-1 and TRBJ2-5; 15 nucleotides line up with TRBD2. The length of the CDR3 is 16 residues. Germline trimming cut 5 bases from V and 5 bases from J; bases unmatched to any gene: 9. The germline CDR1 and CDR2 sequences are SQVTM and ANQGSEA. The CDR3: CSVLRTSGRVGETQYF. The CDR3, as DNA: TGCAGCGTTCTCCGGACTAGCGGGAGGGTTGGGGAGACCCAGTACTTC.

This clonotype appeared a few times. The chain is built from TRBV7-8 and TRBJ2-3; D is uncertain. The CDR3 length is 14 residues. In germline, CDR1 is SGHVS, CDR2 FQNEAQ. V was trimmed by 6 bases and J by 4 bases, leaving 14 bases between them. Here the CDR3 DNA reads TGTGCCAGCAGACGGACGGCTCGCCCAGATACGCAGTATTTT. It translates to CASRRTARPDTQYF.